This T cell receptor beta chain is drawn from a study of shared clonotypes between healthy human individuals. General study points: For sorted subsets, rarefaction showed incomplete sequencing despite large depth.

V was clipped by 10 bases and J by 8 bases, with 14 bases between them. The CDR3 consists of 11 residues. Germline lookup yields CDR1 MDHEN and CDR2 SYDVKM. About this clone: What it recognizes is unknown.

TCRdb keeps only in-frame clones here, not all; method: immunoSEQ multiplex PCR. The data show fewer than 400,000 clones, with roughly 70% seen just once and 10% held by the top ten. The clonotype originates from a man younger than 45 in good health. This chain links TRBV28 with TRBJ1-1; D ambiguous. The sequenced material came from memory CD4+ T cells sorted from blood. Subset of the sample: CD45RA-negative fraction. Here the CDR3 reads CATNTRREAFF. The DNA of the CDR3 is TGTGCCACCAACACTCGGAGGGAAGCTTTCTTT.